This TCR beta chain was identified in a study of shared clonotypes between healthy human individuals. Findings and limits, study-wide: A few donors had about 5% of their naive CD4 clonotypes in common. Researchers sampled blood only, noting tissue repertoires likely differ.

Genomic DNA from each subset was divided evenly over several immunoSEQ plates. The assay was immunoSEQ multiplex PCR, and TCRdb's table has in-frame clones only and misses some. The table lists approximately 600,000 clones, around 95% of them singletons. In its sample, this clone was seen once. Its antigen is not known. Mismatch with germline at one junction end may stem from a read error. Terminally differentiated effector memory CD45RA+ cells were excluded by CCR7 positive selection of CD45RO-negative cells. This CDR3 is built from 17 residues. Germline CDR1 and CDR2: SEHNR and FQNEAQ (reference sequence).

The sequence came from a woman aged 25 to 39 in good health. This chain links TRBV7-9 with TRBJ2-1, with 13 bases matching TRBD2. Sequencing was done on a sample of naive CD8+ T cells sorted from blood. Here the CDR3 DNA reads TGTGCCAGCAGCTTAGACACTAGCGGGAGGGGCTACAAAGAGCAGTTCTTC. Protein: CASSLDTSGRGYKEQFF.